The source of this T cell receptor beta chain is a study of shared clonotypes between healthy human individuals. Study in general: For every donor, three CD4 naive, three CD4 memory, two CD8 naive and one CD8 memory plates were used. Study observations and caveats: Sharing across four donors was highest in naive CD4 (around 5%) and lowest in memory CD8 (roughly 0.4%).

The germline V and J ends were trimmed by 2 bases and 4 bases, with 12 bases remaining between them. CDR3 length: 15 residues. Germline V lookup: CDR1 WNHNN, CDR2 SYGVQD (reference sequence). The table lists this clone with a count of one. The antigen remains unidentified. Each subset's genomic DNA was split evenly across several immunoSEQ plates. The authors loaded around 220 ng DNA, 27,000 or so T cell genomes, into sorted-subset replicate PCRs. The method was immunoSEQ multiplex PCR; TCRdb's version includes in-frame clones alone and lacks a portion of them. The table has roughly 2,300,000 clones, around 93% seen once.

The TCR comes from a man aged 18 to 35 in good health. Some clones in this sample may be carry-over from other donors' samples. The chain is built from TRBV10-1 and TRBJ2-1; the D is unclear. Sequencing used naive CD4+ T cells from PBMCs. Stated subset: CD45RA+ positively selected. This CDR3 is CASSEGLPRYNEQFF. CDR3 sequence (DNA): TGCGCCAGCAGTGAGGGGCTACCCAGGTACAATGAGCAGTTCTTC.